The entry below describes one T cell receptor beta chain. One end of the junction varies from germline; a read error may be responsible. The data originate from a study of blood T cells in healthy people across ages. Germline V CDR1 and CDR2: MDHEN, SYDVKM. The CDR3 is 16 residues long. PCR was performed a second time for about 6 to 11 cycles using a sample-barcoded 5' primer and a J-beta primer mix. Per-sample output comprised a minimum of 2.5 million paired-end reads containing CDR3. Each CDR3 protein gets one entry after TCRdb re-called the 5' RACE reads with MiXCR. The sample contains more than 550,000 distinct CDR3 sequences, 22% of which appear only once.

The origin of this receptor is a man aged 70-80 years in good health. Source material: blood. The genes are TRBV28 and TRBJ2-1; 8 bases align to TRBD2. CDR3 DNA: TGTGCCAGCAGGACCACCGGGGGGGCCTCGTACAATGAGCGGTTCTTC. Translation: CASRTTGGASYNERFF. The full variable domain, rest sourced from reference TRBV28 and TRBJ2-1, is DVKVTQSSRYLVKRTGEKVFLECVQDMDHENMFWYRQDPGLGLRLIYFSYDVKMKEKGDIPEGYSVSREKKERFSLILESASTNQTSMYLCASRTTGGASYNERFFGPGTRLTVL.